Listed below are T cell receptor beta chains from one sample, sequenced in a study of beta chain features in type 1 diabetes. Clones were read by immunoSEQ multiplex PCR, and TCRdb kept only the in-frame ones, dropping some. The table lists over 20,000 clones, about 52% of them singletons. The sample comprised stem cell memory CD4+ T cells from blood. These receptors were collected from a man in his thirties or forties with type 1 diabetes. The CDR3 runs from the conserved cysteine through the conserved F or W. The order of the fields is clone size, D gene, J gene, V gene, CDR3 protein, CDR3 DNA. A D gene is named only where the DNA matches it firmly. Clone sizes are given selectively: once, few, many, or a class where the clone is expanded.

>.|TRBD2|TRBJ2-3|TRBV13
CASSGLAGPYTDTQYF
TGTGCCAGCAGCGGACTAGCGGGACCTTACACAGATACGCAGTATTTT
>few|.|TRBJ1-1|TRBV11-2
CASSFGSAEAFF
TGTGCCAGCAGCTTCGGAAGCGCTGAAGCTTTCTTT
>.|.|TRBJ1-2|TRBV15
CATSRDQGSVGYTF
TGTGCCACCAGCAGAGATCAGGGGTCTGTTGGCTACACCTTC
>.|.|TRBJ1-4|TRBV30
CAFLGLTNEKLFF
TGTGCCTTTCTCGGGTTGACTAATGAAAAACTGTTTTTT
>few|.|TRBJ1-2|TRBV6-5
CASSPRAGGYTF
TGTGCCAGCAGTCCCCGGGCGGGCGGCTACACCTTC
>few|TRBD2|TRBJ2-3|TRBV4-2
CASSQDRRTSGSADTQYF
TGTGCCAGCAGCCAAGATCGACGGACTAGCGGGAGTGCAGATACGCAGTATTTT
>.|TRBD1|TRBJ2-5|TRBV11-2
CASIGTGQETQYF
TGTGCCAGCATCGGGACAGGTCAAGAGACCCAGTACTTC
>few|.|TRBJ2-1|TRBV9
CASSVGSSYNEQFF
TGTGCCAGCAGCGTAGGCAGTTCCTACAATGAGCAGTTCTTC
>.|TRBD1|TRBJ2-5|TRBV7-9
CASSFGQAQETQYF
TGTGCCAGCAGCTTCGGACAGGCTCAAGAGACCCAGTACTTC
>few|TRBD1|TRBJ1-5|TRBV16
CASSQGDRGAAQPQHF
TGTGCCAGCAGCCAAGGGGACAGGGGGGCGGCTCAGCCCCAGCATTTT
>.|TRBD1|TRBJ1-2|TRBV4-1
CASSQPGQGARGYTF
TGCGCCAGCAGCCAGCCGGGACAGGGGGCGCGAGGCTACACCTTC
>few|TRBD2|TRBJ2-5|TRBV5-4
CASSSPTSGGNQETQYF
TGTGCCAGCAGCTCACCTACTAGCGGGGGGAACCAAGAGACCCAGTACTTC
>.|TRBD2|TRBJ2-5|TRBV11-3
CASSFDPLAGGLYQETQYF
TGTGCCAGCAGCTTTGACCCTCTAGCGGGGGGTCTGTACCAAGAGACCCAGTACTTC
>.|TRBD1|TRBJ1-2|TRBV11-2
CASSPGQGQDYGYTF
TGTGCCAGCAGCCCCGGACAGGGCCAAGACTATGGCTACACCTTC
>.|.|TRBJ1-3|TRBV21-1
CASSKRSKQNNTIYF
TGTGCCAGCAGCAAAAGATCAAAACAGAACAACACCATATATTTT
>.|TRBD1|TRBJ1-6|TRBV2
CASSTDRRNSPLHF
TGTGCCAGCAGTACGGACAGGAGGAATTCACCCCTCCACTTT
>.|TRBD2|TRBJ2-5|TRBV2
CASSGASGQETQYF
TGTGCCAGCAGTGGGGCTAGCGGTCAAGAGACCCAGTACTTC
>.|TRBD1|TRBJ1-1|TRBV7-2
CASSQDRGTEAFF
TGTGCCAGCAGCCAAGACAGGGGAACTGAAGCTTTCTTT
>.|.|TRBJ2-7|TRBV7-8
CASSARPESSYEQYF
TGTGCCAGCAGCGCTAGGCCAGAGAGCTCCTACGAGCAGTACTTC
>.|TRBD1|TRBJ2-5|TRBV29-1
CSVEDRKRQETQYF
TGCAGCGTTGAGGACAGGAAAAGGCAAGAGACCCAGTACTTC
>few|.|TRBJ1-4|TRBV25-1
CASSDGGGFNEKLFF
TGTGCCAGCAGTGACGGAGGAGGGTTTAATGAAAAACTGTTTTTT
>.|.|TRBJ2-1|TRBV29-1
CSVDGLITSMYNEQFF
TGCAGCGTTGACGGATTAATAACTAGCATGTACAATGAGCAGTTCTTC
>.|.|TRBJ1-6|TRBV6-5
CASSLDSSYNSPLHF
TGTGCCAGCAGCTTAGACAGCTCCTATAATTCACCCCTCCACTTT
>once|.|TRBJ1-1|TRBV29-1
CSAGQRNTEAFF
TGCAGCGCCGGACAGAGAAACACTGAAGCTTTCTTT
>.|.|TRBJ1-2|TRBV18
CASSPSAGLNGYTF
TGTGCCAGCTCACCATCTGCCGGGTTAAATGGCTACACCTTC
>few|.|TRBJ1-1|TRBV18
CASSQAEMNTEAFF
TGTGCCAGCTCCCAGGCAGAGATGAACACTGAAGCTTTCTTT
>few|TRBD1|TRBJ1-6|TRBV6-1
CASRELQGDSSPLHF
TGTGCCAGCAGGGAACTCCAGGGGGATAGTTCACCCCTCCACTTT
>.|.|TRBJ1-5|TRBV11-2
CASSLDTAGGQPQHF
TGTGCCAGCAGCTTAGATACTGCGGGGGGTCAGCCCCAGCATTTT
>.|TRBD1|TRBJ2-1|TRBV30
CAWRRDRPNEQFF
TGTGCCTGGAGACGGGACAGGCCCAATGAGCAGTTCTTC
>.|TRBD1|TRBJ2-1|TRBV15
CATQADRGMWNEQFF
TGTGCCACTCAGGCCGACAGGGGAATGTGGAATGAGCAGTTCTTC
>few|TRBD2|TRBJ2-3|TRBV10-3
CAISELAGSSDTQYF
TGTGCCATCAGTGAACTAGCGGGAAGCTCAGATACGCAGTATTTT
>.|.|TRBJ1-1|TRBV5-1
CASSLQANTEAFF
TGCGCCAGCAGCTTGCAGGCGAACACTGAAGCTTTCTTT
>few|TRBD2|TRBJ2-1|TRBV9
CASGLAGSEQFF
TGTGCCTCTGGGCTAGCGGGAAGTGAGCAGTTCTTC
>.|TRBD1|TRBJ2-1|TRBV29-1
CSVQDRGQYNEQFF
TGCAGCGTGCAAGACAGGGGGCAGTACAATGAGCAGTTCTTC
>.|TRBD2|TRBJ2-1|TRBV18
CASSPPLAGEVREQFF
TGTGCCAGCTCACCACCTCTAGCGGGGGAGGTTCGGGAGCAGTTCTTC
>.|.|TRBJ1-2|TRBV28
CAILDSSPYGYTF
TGTGCCATCTTGGACAGCTCGCCTTATGGCTACACCTTC